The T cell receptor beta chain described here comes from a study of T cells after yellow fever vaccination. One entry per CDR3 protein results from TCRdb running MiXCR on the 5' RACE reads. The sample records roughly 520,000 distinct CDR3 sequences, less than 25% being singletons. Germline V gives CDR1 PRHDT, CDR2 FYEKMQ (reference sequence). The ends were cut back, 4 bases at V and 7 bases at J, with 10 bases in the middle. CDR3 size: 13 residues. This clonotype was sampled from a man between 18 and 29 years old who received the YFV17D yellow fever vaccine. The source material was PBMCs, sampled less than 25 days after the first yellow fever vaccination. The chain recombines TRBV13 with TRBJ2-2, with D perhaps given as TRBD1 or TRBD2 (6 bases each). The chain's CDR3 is CASSSGADGELFF. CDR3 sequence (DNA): TGTGCCAGCAGCTCGGGGGCGGACGGGGAGCTGTTTTTT.